This T cell receptor beta chain was documented in a study of blood T cell repertoires in COVID-19. About the study: The United States, Italy and Spain supplied acute and convalescent COVID-19 samples. PBMCs, B-cell-depleted T cells, or T cells were the source of the cDNA or gDNA that made up the material.

In the original processing: The assay estimated nucleated cells by amplifying reference gene primers. Sequenced by immunoSEQ multiplex PCR; TCRdb stores in-frame clones only, minus some. From that table come the V and J calls and clone size; the DNA was used to work out D and trimming. The table has approximately 54,000 clones, around 84% seen once. The CDR3 is made up of 15 amino acids. Trimming removed 6 bases from V and 1 base from J, with 18 bases in between. Germline-derived CDR1 and CDR2 are SQVTM and ANQGSEA. Sequenced sample: peripheral blood. V and J are TRBV29-1 and TRBJ1-1, with D possibly matching TRBD1 (5 bases). The TCR comes from an elderly man with active COVID-19. The CDR3: CSVSGIGGTNTEAFF. The CDR3 nucleotides read TGCAGCGTAAGTGGTATTGGGGGGACGAACACTGAAGCTTTCTTT.